This T cell receptor (beta chain) was captured in a study of beta chain features in type 1 diabetes. CDR1 is MDHEN, CDR2 SYDVKM, per germline. The CDR3 sequence is 18 residues long. V gave up 6 bases and J gave up 2 bases; unmatched junction bases: 6. The study reverse transcribed the entire isolated RNA, so it sequenced expressed TCRB transcripts. Generated by immunoSEQ multiplex PCR, the TCRdb table keeps only in-frame clones and is missing some. The profile shows 900,000 or so clones, about 17% of them singletons. This clone was detected only a few times. Its target is unknown. Whole-study findings and limits: Compared with healthy donors, patients appeared to share more similar naive, central memory and regulatory TCRB repertoires.

V is TRBV28 and J is TRBJ2-6; 14 nucleotides line up with TRBD2. The origin of this receptor is a woman aged 18-35 years in good health. Sequencing was done on a sample of naive CD4+ T cells from blood. DNA for the CDR3: TGTGCCAGCAGACCACCGGGACTAGCGGGAGCTGGGGCCAACGTCCTGACTTTC. Translated, it gives CASRPPGLAGAGANVLTF.